Presented here are 24 T cell receptor beta chains from one specimen sequenced in a study of vaccination and CD4 T cells after COVID-19. Treatment specified: approximately 11-day PBMC culture with coronavirus spike peptide pools or control peptides (ViraFEST assay). Samples of CD4+ T cells were obtained from the unexposed donor before the COVID-19 pandemic (2011-2018). No cognate antigen is known for these TCRs. The assay that was used to sequence DNA from cultured CD4+ T cells was the Oncomine TCR Beta short-read assay. MiXCR, applied by TCRdb to the PCR reads, yields one record per CDR3 protein. Of thousands of distinct CDR3 sequences listed, 35% to 45% are singletons. The specimen was CD4+ T cells from blood, cultured in vitro. The receptors were gathered from a human donor in good health.

This clonotype was observed a handful of times. The chain has TRBV5-1 and TRBJ1-1; no definite D call. The CDR3 totals 15 residues. Germline assignment: CDR1 SGHRS and CDR2 YFSETQ. V was pared by 4 bases and J by 5 bases, with 18 bases between. CDR3 sequence: CASSLMPTMGTEAFF. The CDR3 bases are TGCGCCAGCAGCCTCATGCCGACCATGGGGACTGAAGCTTTCTTT.

This rearrangement joins TRBV9 to TRBJ2-1; D gene unclear. CDR3 length: 13 amino acids. Germline CDR1 is SGDLS and CDR2 is YYNGEE. Trimming left V 2 bases short and J 8 bases short, with 11 bases between. The CDR3 nucleotides are TGTGCCAGCAGCGTCTTAGCTTGGGATGAGCAGTTCTTC. Translating it yields CASSVLAWDEQFF.

In the case of this clonotype: A much larger clone differs from this one at a single base, so this may be a read error. This chain connects TRBV20-1 to TRBJ1-2; D call uncertain. Germline values: CDR1 DFQATT, CDR2 SNEGSKA (reference sequence). The CDR3 has 13 amino acids. The CDR3 protein is CGARPGKDYGYTF. The CDR3 DNA follows: TGCGGTGCTAGACCGGGGAAGGACTATGGCTACACCTTC.

This clonotype was picked up a small number of times. The CDR3 sequence: CASGLRENTEAFF. In DNA form, the CDR3 reads TGTGCCAGCGGATTGAGGGAGAACACTGAAGCTTTCTTT. The V gene is TRBV6-2 or TRBV6-3, the J gene TRBJ1-1; D uncertain. This CDR3 has 13 amino acids. Germline loops: CDR1 MNHEY, CDR2 SVGEGT. Deletions cut 8 bases from V and 1 base from J, with 11 bases between.

The rearrangement uses TRBV21-1 and TRBJ2-7; no check of the table's D call, TRBD1, against the DNA was made. TRBV21-1 is a recognized pseudogene. The CDR3 is 15 amino acids. For the CDR3, the DNA is TGTGCCAGCAGAACTACTACAGGGAAGGCCTACGAGCAGTACTTC. Encoded protein: CASRTTTGKAYEQYF.

This chain connects TRBV29-1 to TRBJ1-5; 9 bases align to TRBD1. The CDR3 spans 12 residues. V lost 6 bases and J lost 7; bases outside the gene matches: 4. CDR1 is SQVTM and CDR2 is ANQGSEA in the germline V gene. As DNA, the CDR3 is TGCAGCGTCGGTACAGGGGGCCAGCCCCAGCATTTT. Amino acids: CSVGTGGQPQHF.

V usage is TRBV10-3 and J usage is TRBJ1-5; possible D gene TRBD1, 5 bases. Trimming removed 0 bases at V and 4 bases at J, with 10 bases between. CDR1 is ENHRY and CDR2 is SYGVKD in the germline V gene. CDR3 length: 15 residues. The CDR3 spells CAISESTAGNQPQHF. DNA of the CDR3: TGTGCCATCAGTGAGTCGACAGCTGGAAATCAGCCCCAGCATTTT.

V is TRBV25-1 and J is TRBJ2-1, with 12 positions matching TRBD2. The germline CDR1 and CDR2 sequences are MGHDK and SYGVNS. This CDR3 spans 21 amino acids. With 3 bases clipped from V and 1 base from J, the junction kept 16 bases outside the gene matches. This chain's CDR3 is CASSDVLAGGPSYSSYNEQFF. DNA of the CDR3: TGTGCCAGCAGTGATGTACTAGCGGGGGGCCCATCCTATTCATCCTACAATGAGCAGTTCTTC. The full variable domain, with the rest looked up from reference TRBV25-1 and TRBJ2-1, is EADIYQTPRYLVIGTGKKITLECSQTMGHDKMYWYQQDPGMELHLIHYSYGVNSTEKGDLSSESTVSRIRTEHFPLTLESARPSHTSQYLCASSDVLAGGPSYSSYNEQFFGPGTRLTVL.

This rearrangement joins TRBV5-4 to TRBJ1-1; tentative D call: TRBD1 (6 bases). Trimming pared 2 bases from V and 4 bases from J, leaving 9 bases between. The germline V gene encodes CDR1 SGHNT and CDR2 YYREEE (reference sequence). CDR3 length equals 13 residues. The CDR3 is CASSLGGRTEAFF. The CDR3 DNA reads as TGTGCCAGCAGCTTAGGGGGGCGCACTGAAGCTTTCTTT.

V gene TRBV20-1 combines with J gene TRBJ2-2; 7 nucleotides agree with TRBD1. V shed 6 bases, J shed 0 bases, and the junction held 4 bases outside the gene matches. The CDR3 runs to 14 residues. CDR1 DFQATT and CDR2 SNEGSKA come from the germline V gene (reference sequence). CDR3 in amino acids: CSATTGTNTGELFF. Written as DNA, the CDR3 is TGCAGTGCCACGACAGGGACGAACACCGGGGAGCTGTTTTTT.

This clonotype came up a few times. This rearrangement joins TRBV20-1 to TRBJ1-5, with D possibly matching TRBD1 (6 bases). The germline gives CDR1 DFQATT, CDR2 SNEGSKA (reference sequence). V lost 6 bases and J lost 5, with 14 bases in between. CDR3 length: 13 residues. CDR3 nucleotides: TGCAGTGCCTGGCGGGGGCAGGATCAGCCCCAGCATTTT. Translating gives CSAWRGQDQPQHF.

The rearrangement links TRBV12-5 to TRBJ2-7, with a weak D call TRBD1 (5 bases). V was trimmed by 7 bases and J by 4 bases, leaving 14 bases between them. Germline assignment: CDR1 LGHNT and CDR2 FRNRAP. The CDR3 covers 13 residues. CDR3 loop: CASALRAGYEQYF. Here the CDR3 DNA reads TGTGCTAGTGCCCTCAGGGCAGGGTACGAGCAGTACTTC.

The J gene is TRBJ1-5, the V gene TRBV6-1, with 7 bases identical to TRBD1. The germline V gene has CDR1 MNHNS and CDR2 SASEGT. V trimming: 5 bases; J trimming: 5 bases; junction bases outside the gene matches: 3. The CDR3 consists of 13 residues. CDR3 sequence: CASSRQGDQPQHF. As DNA, the CDR3 is TGTGCCAGCAGTCGACAGGGAGATCAGCCCCAGCATTTT.

The chain uses TRBV6-5 and TRBJ1-3; weak D call: TRBD1 (6 bases). From germline, CDR1 is MNHEY and CDR2 SVGAGI. V was clipped by 2 bases and J by 3 bases, with 11 bases between them. The CDR3 loop spans 15 amino acids. This chain's CDR3 is CASSYTVGGGNTIYF. CDR3 nucleotides: TGTGCCAGCAGTTACACAGTAGGGGGTGGAAACACCATATATTTT.

V gene TRBV30 combines with J gene TRBJ2-3; D ambiguous. The CDR3 runs 13 residues. Germline values: CDR1 GTSNPN, CDR2 SVGIG (reference sequence). Trimming shortened V by 2 bases and J by 2 bases, and 8 bases separated the two germline ends. The DNA for the CDR3 is TGTGCCTGGAGTTCCCACCCCACAGATACGCAGTATTTT. Translated, it gives CAWSSHPTDTQYF.

V is TRBV6-1 and J is TRBJ1-1; D call uncertain. V lost 1 base and J 4 bases, leaving 7 bases between the germline ends. The CDR3 spans 13 residues. CDR1 and CDR2 (germline): MNHNS, SASEGT. This chain's CDR3 is CASSEGSLTEAFF. As DNA, the CDR3 is TGTGCCAGCAGTGAAGGGTCTCTCACTGAAGCTTTCTTT.

This clonotype appeared a few times. The chain combines TRBV7-8 with TRBJ1-2; 7 bases map to TRBD1. Germline V gene data show CDR1 as SGHVS and CDR2 as FQNEAQ. Losses at the gene ends were 6 bases for V and 6 bases for J; bases not matched to a gene: 4. The CDR3 loop spans 12 amino acids. The DNA for the CDR3 is TGTGCCAGCAGTCCAGGGGGAGATGGCTACACCTTC. Its protein product is CASSPGGDGYTF.

This chain connects TRBV7-2 to TRBJ1-5; no firm D call. The V end lost 5 bases, the J end lost 16 bases, and 18 bases lay between the germline ends. Germline values: CDR1 SGHTA, CDR2 FQGNSA. This CDR3 contains 12 residues. CDR3 sequence reads: CASSADNFIIHF. DNA for the CDR3: TGTGCCAGCAGCGCCGACAACTTCATCATTCATTTT.

CDR3 sequence reads: CSAGQGLIELRGYGYTF. The CDR3 DNA reads as TGCAGTGCTGGACAGGGACTAATAGAACTCCGGGGATATGGCTACACCTTC. V and J are TRBV20-1 and TRBJ1-2; TRBD1 agrees at 8 bases. V lost 5 bases, J lost 5 bases, and 19 bases stayed unmatched. The germline CDR1 and CDR2 sequences are DFQATT and SNEGSKA (reference sequence). The CDR3 consists of 17 residues.

The chain employs TRBV7-2 and TRBJ1-1, with no clear D. Germline-derived CDR1 and CDR2 are SGHTA and FQGNSA. The CDR3 has 11 residues. The V end lost 2 bases, the J end lost 7 bases, and 5 bases lay between the germline ends. CDR3 nucleotides: TGTGCCAGCAGCTTAATCCGTGAAGCTTTCTTT. Protein product: CASSLIREAFF. The complete variable domain, with remaining parts taken from reference TRBV7-2 and TRBJ1-1, reads GAGVSQSPSNKVTEKGKDVELRCDPISGHTALYWYRQSLGQGLEFLIYFQGNSAPDKSGLPSDRFSAERTGGSVSTLTIQRTQQEDSAVYLCASSLIREAFFGQGTRLTVV.

This chain uses TRBV6-7 with TRBJ1-1, with 9 positions matching TRBD1. TRBV6-7 is an open reading frame, and its role is uncertain. V was clipped by 8 bases and J by 4 bases; unmatched bases: 5. This CDR3 contains 13 residues. For the CDR3, the DNA is TGTGCCAGCCGGGACAGGGTTTGCACTGAAGCTTTCTTT. Residues: CASRDRVCTEAFF.

V and J are TRBV7-9 and TRBJ2-4; 7 nucleotides line up with TRBD1. This CDR3 is built from 17 residues. Unmatched junction bases numbered 6, after V lost 1 base and J lost 0 bases. Germline CDR1 and CDR2: SEHNR and FQNEAQ (reference sequence). CDR3 protein: CASSLGLGQLAKNIQYF. Here the CDR3 DNA reads TGTGCCAGCAGCTTAGGATTGGGACAGTTAGCCAAAAACATTCAGTACTTC.

The rearrangement joins TRBV18 to TRBJ2-6; D is possibly TRBD1 (6 bases). Trimming removed 6 bases from V and 3 bases from J, with 12 bases in between. The length of the CDR3 is 15 residues. CDR1 and CDR2 (germline): KGHSH, LQKENI. The CDR3 region has the DNA TGTGCCAGCTCGCCAGGGGTCGGTGGGGCCAACGTCCTGACTTTC. Residues: CASSPGVGGANVLTF.

In DNA, the CDR3 is TGTGCCAGCATCGGGGCGAACACCGGGGAGCTGTTTTTT. As protein: CASIGANTGELFF. This sequence joins TRBV25-1 and TRBJ2-2, with D perhaps TRBD2 (5 bases). The CDR3 totals 13 residues. Germline assignment: CDR1 MGHDK and CDR2 SYGVNS. V was trimmed by 7 bases and J by 0 bases, leaving 6 bases between them.